These 17 T cell receptor beta chains originate from one sample sequenced in a study of shared clonotypes between healthy human individuals. Some clones are missing from TCRdb's copy, which holds only in-frame ones; the method was immunoSEQ multiplex PCR. The data contain roughly 2.5 million clones, over 85% of them singletons. The sample comprised naive CD4+ T cells sorted from blood. The subset: CD45RA+ positively selected. Receptors originate from a man aged 18-30 years in good health.

The chain employs TRBV19 and TRBJ1-1; 8 nucleotides align to TRBD1. The CDR3 runs 14 residues. V lost 4 bases, J lost 7 bases, and 8 bases stayed unmatched. CDR1 and CDR2 from the germline V gene are LNHDA and SQIVND (reference sequence). CDR3 residues: CASSRQGARIEAFF. DNA for the CDR3: TGTGCCAGTAGTAGGCAGGGGGCGCGTATTGAAGCTTTCTTT.

This chain connects TRBV14 to TRBJ2-1; TRBD2 matches 8 bases. The trim removed 3 bases at V and 0 bases at J, leaving 16 bases unmatched. This CDR3 comprises 20 residues. Per the germline V gene, CDR1 is SGHDN and CDR2 is FVKESK. This chain's CDR3 is CASSQGTRGGYRSSYNEQFF. CDR3 DNA sequence: TGTGCCAGCAGCCAGGGTACCCGGGGGGGGTACCGAAGCTCCTACAATGAGCAGTTCTTC.

Regarding this clone: Distinct nucleotide sequences in the sample also encode this CDR3. The chain uses TRBV7-2 and TRBJ2-1; TRBD1 aligns across 7 bases. Germline lookup yields CDR1 SGHTA and CDR2 FQGNSA. CDR3 size: 15 residues. J lost 0 bases, V lost 3 bases, and 2 bases had no gene match. In nucleotides, the CDR3 is TGTGCCAGCAGCTTGGACAGGAGCTCCTACAATGAGCAGTTCTTC. Its protein product is CASSLDRSSYNEQFF.

The chain is built from TRBV14 and TRBJ2-7; 8 bases agree with TRBD1. Trimming at V came to 6 bases and at J to 4 bases, leaving 8 bases not matched to a gene. This CDR3 spans 14 amino acids. CDR1 is SGHDN and CDR2 is FVKESK in the germline V gene. CDR3 in amino acids: CASRRTGGRYEQYF. The CDR3 coding sequence is TGTGCCAGCAGGAGAACAGGGGGTAGGTACGAGCAGTACTTC.

The chain links TRBV5-1 to TRBJ2-3, with D possibly being TRBD1 or TRBD2 (5 bases each). This CDR3 has 13 residues. Germline values: CDR1 SGHRS, CDR2 YFSETQ. Trimming took 4 bases from V and 7 from J, leaving 13 bases between them. CDR3 sequence: CASSVGPLNTQYF. DNA for the CDR3: TGCGCCAGCAGCGTGGGACCCTTAAATACGCAGTATTTT. The whole variable domain, filled in from reference TRBV5-1 and TRBJ2-3, reads KAGVTQTPRYLIKTRGQQVTLSCSPISGHRSVSWYQQTPGQGLQFLFEYFSETQRNKGNFPGRFSGRQFSNSRSEMNVSTLELGDSALYLCASSVGPLNTQYFGPGTRLTVL.

The chain combines TRBV30 with TRBJ1-1, with D unresolved. The CDR3 is 13 residues long. The germline gives CDR1 GTSNPN, CDR2 SVGIG (reference sequence). The ends were cut back, 3 bases at V and 9 bases at J, with 17 bases in the middle. In nucleotides, the CDR3 is TGTGCCTGGAGCTCAACTGACCTTGGTAAAGCTTTCTTT. It encodes CAWSSTDLGKAFF.

As concerns this clone: Other DNA variants within this sample encode the same CDR3. V and J are TRBV5-1 and TRBJ1-2; TRBD1 aligns across 7 bases. J gave up 3 bases and V 0 bases, and 2 bases lay outside the gene matches. The germline V gene has CDR1 SGHRS and CDR2 YFSETQ. The CDR3 has 14 amino acids. As DNA, the CDR3 is TGCGCCAGCAGCTTGGACAGGGGTGACTATGGCTACACCTTC. This gives the protein CASSLDRGDYGYTF.

The chain links TRBV2 to TRBJ1-1; perhaps TRBD1 as D (6 bases). The CDR3 is 13 amino acids. CDR1 is SNHLY and CDR2 is FYNNEI in the germline V gene. Trimming pared 3 bases from V and 7 bases from J, leaving 12 bases between. The CDR3 sequence is CASSDTGQGEAFF. The CDR3 bases are TGTGCCAGCAGTGACACAGGGCAGGGTGAAGCTTTCTTT.

The J gene is TRBJ2-2, the V gene TRBV7-2; no clear D gene. The CDR3 runs 14 residues. The ends were cut back, 2 bases at V and 6 bases at J, with 10 bases in the middle. Per germline, CDR1 SGHTA and CDR2 FQGNSA. Here the CDR3 reads CASSLLGLAGELFF. CDR3 nucleotides: TGTGCCAGCAGCTTATTAGGGCTAGCCGGGGAGCTGTTTTTT.

This rearrangement joins TRBV19 to TRBJ2-2; D gene uncertain. The CDR3 has 14 residues. The V end was cut by 2 bases, the J end by 8 bases, with 12 bases between. Germline V gene lookup returns CDR1 LNHDA and CDR2 SQIVND (reference sequence). This CDR3 reads CASSITRSTGELFF. The CDR3 DNA reads TGTGCCAGTAGTATAACGCGGTCCACGGGGGAGCTGTTTTTT.

A note on this clone: The junction and the germline gene differ at one end; a read error may be behind it. The chain recombines TRBV30 with TRBJ2-7; 7 bases map to TRBD2. CDR3 length: 15 residues. Per the germline V gene, CDR1 is GTSNPN and CDR2 is SVGIG (reference sequence). CDR3 DNA: TGTGCCTGTACCTCCCGCGGGAGAAGAACCTACGAGCAGCACTTC. Its translation: CACTSRGRRTYEQHF.

This sequence joins TRBV19 and TRBJ1-1, with D possibly being TRBD1 (6 bases). The length of the CDR3 is 14 residues. V lost 7 bases and J 2 bases, leaving 14 bases between the germline ends. Per the germline V gene, CDR1 is LNHDA and CDR2 is SQIVND (reference sequence). CDR3 amino acids: CASKWGQLNTEAFF. The CDR3 region has the DNA TGTGCCAGTAAATGGGGACAACTAAACACTGAAGCTTTCTTT.

The chain carries TRBV4-3 and TRBJ2-2, with 11 bases fitting TRBD2. The CDR3 is 18 amino acids. Germline V CDR1 and CDR2: LGHNA, YSLEER. V trimming: 1 base; J trimming: 4 bases; junction bases outside the gene matches: 8. The CDR3 DNA reads TGCGCCAGCAGCCAAGCCTCTAGCGGGAGGAGGGGCACCGGGGAGCTGTTTTTT. This sequence encodes CASSQASSGRRGTGELFF.

The rearrangement uses TRBV29-1 and TRBJ1-2; 8 bases agree with TRBD1. Germline lookup yields CDR1 SQVTM and CDR2 ANQGSEA. The CDR3 sequence is 14 residues long. J lost 3 bases, V lost 3 bases, and 6 bases had no gene match. CDR3 nucleotides: TGCAGCGTTGATATTGGACAGGGATACTATGGCTACACCTTC. Protein product: CSVDIGQGYYGYTF.

The J gene is TRBJ2-2, the V gene TRBV7-2; 7 positions agree with TRBD2. The CDR3 covers 15 residues. Germline values: CDR1 SGHTA, CDR2 FQGNSA. Trimming at V came to 5 bases and at J to 4 bases, leaving 7 bases not matched to a gene. CDR3 loop: CASSTLGRVTGELFF. The CDR3 DNA is TGTGCCAGCAGCACACTAGGGAGGGTCACCGGGGAGCTGTTTTTT.

Notes on this clone: The sample has other DNA sequences that encode this CDR3 too. The chain employs TRBV4-3 and TRBJ2-6; D is unclear. This CDR3 has 16 amino acids. The V end lost 1 base, the J end lost 0 bases, and 7 bases lay between the germline ends. From germline, CDR1 is LGHNA and CDR2 YSLEER. The CDR3 region has the DNA TGCGCCAGCAGCCAAGCTTGGGACTCTGGGGCCAACGTCCTGACTTTC. Encoded protein: CASSQAWDSGANVLTF.

This chain connects TRBV18 to TRBJ1-4, with D perhaps TRBD1 (5 bases). Germline V gene lookup returns CDR1 KGHSH and CDR2 LQKENI. This CDR3 is 15 amino acids long. Trimming shortened V by 3 bases and J by 3 bases, and 11 bases separated the two germline ends. Written as DNA, the CDR3 is TGTGCCAGCTCACCCCCGGGGGGGGCTAATGAAAAACTGTTTTTT. The encoded protein is CASSPPGGANEKLFF.